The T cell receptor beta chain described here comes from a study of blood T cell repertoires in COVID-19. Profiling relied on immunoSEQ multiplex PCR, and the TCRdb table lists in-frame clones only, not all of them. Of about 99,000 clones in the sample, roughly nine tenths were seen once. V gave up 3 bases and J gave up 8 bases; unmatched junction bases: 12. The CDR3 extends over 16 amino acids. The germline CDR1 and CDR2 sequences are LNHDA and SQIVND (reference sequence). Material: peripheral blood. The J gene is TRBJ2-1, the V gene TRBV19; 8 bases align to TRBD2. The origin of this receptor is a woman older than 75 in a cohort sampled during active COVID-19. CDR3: CASSIPGTRRGDEQFF. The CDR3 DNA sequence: TGTGCCAGTAGTATCCCCGGGACTAGACGCGGGGATGAGCAGTTCTTC.